This T cell receptor (beta chain) was captured by sequencing in a study of T cell responses to AZD1222 COVID-19 vaccine. Profiled with immunoSEQ multiplex PCR; TCRdb holds only in-frame clones, not every one. Of 95,000 to 150,000 clones in the sample, around nine tenths were seen once. On this clone itself: Antigen unknown.

Broader study findings: Spike-wide vaccine-associated CD4 TCRs dominated at 160-218 and 743-854. Baseline testing showed seropositivity in only 5 or 6 AZD1222 recipients.

CDR1 is KGHSH, CDR2 LQKENI, per germline. The CDR3 covers 20 residues. Trimming cost V 6 bases and J 0 bases; bases outside gene matches: 17. This material consisted of peripheral blood, taken on day 0 of AZD1222 vaccination. The sequence derives from an adult in good health. The chain joins TRBV18 to TRBJ2-2; 9 nucleotides line up with TRBD1. The CDR3 region has the DNA TGTGCCAGCTCGCACTCGCGGACAGGGGCGTCCATTTCGAACACCGGGGAGCTGTTTTTT. Translating gives CASSHSRTGASISNTGELFF.